The source of this T cell receptor beta chain is a study of blood T cell repertoires in COVID-19. Study information: Acute-phase and convalescent COVID-19 samples originated in the United States, Italy and Spain. From T cells, B-cell-depleted T cells, or PBMCs came the material, which was cDNA or gDNA.

Unmatched junction bases numbered 5, after V lost 4 bases and J lost 8 bases. Per the germline V gene, CDR1 is SGHRS and CDR2 is YFSETQ. CDR3 length equals 14 residues. Per the study methods: The authors estimated nucleated cell counts from reference gene primer amplification. The table came from immunoSEQ multiplex PCR; TCRdb's copy has only in-frame clones and leaves some out. Clone size and V and J calls were adopted from that table, with D and trimming inferred from the DNA. The repertoire consists of 100,000 to 150,000 clones, with approximately 90% occurring once and the leading ten covering roughly 18%.

V is TRBV5-1 and J is TRBJ2-1; 11 bases fit TRBD2. The specimen sequenced was peripheral blood. This receptor was taken from a man aged 45 to 65 with active or convalescent COVID-19. In DNA form, the CDR3 reads TGCGCCAGCAGCGCTACTAGCGGGAGCGATGAGCAGTTCTTC. Amino acid sequence: CASSATSGSDEQFF.